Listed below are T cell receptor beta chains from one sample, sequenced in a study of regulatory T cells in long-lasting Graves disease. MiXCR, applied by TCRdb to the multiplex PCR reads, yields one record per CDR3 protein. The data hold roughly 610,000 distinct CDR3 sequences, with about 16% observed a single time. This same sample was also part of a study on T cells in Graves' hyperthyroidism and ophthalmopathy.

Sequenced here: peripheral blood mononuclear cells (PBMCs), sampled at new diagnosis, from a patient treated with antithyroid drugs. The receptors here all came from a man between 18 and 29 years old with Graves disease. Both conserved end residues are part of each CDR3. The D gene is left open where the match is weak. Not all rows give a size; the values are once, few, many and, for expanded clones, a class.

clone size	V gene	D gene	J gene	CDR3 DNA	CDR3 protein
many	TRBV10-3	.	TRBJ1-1	TGTGCCATCAGTGTTGAGTCCCTCTGGGGGGCTGAAGCTTTCTTT	CAISVESLWGAEAFF
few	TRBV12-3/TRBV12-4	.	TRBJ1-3	TGTGCCAGCACCCCAGGACGGAGCTCTGGAAACACCATATATTTT	CASTPGRSSGNTIYF
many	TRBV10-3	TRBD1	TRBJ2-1	TGTGCCATCAGTCCCCGGGACAGGGGGAACAATGAGCAGTTCTTC	CAISPRDRGNNEQFF
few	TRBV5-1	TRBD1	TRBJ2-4	TGCGCCAGCAGCTCACAGGGGGCTGATAACATTCAGTACTTC	CASSSQGADNIQYF
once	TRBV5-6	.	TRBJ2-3	TGTGCCAGCAGCTTGATCGCTAGCGTAACAGATACGCAGTATTTT	CASSLIASVTDTQYF
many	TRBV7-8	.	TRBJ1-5	TGTGCCAGCAGCTCTGTTGCAGACAATCAGCCCCAGCATTTT	CASSSVADNQPQHF
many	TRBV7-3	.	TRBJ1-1	TGTGCTAGCAGCTTGGCGGAGAACACTGAAGCTTTCTTT	CASSLAENTEAFF
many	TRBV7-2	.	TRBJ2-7	TGTGCCAGCAGTTTGACCAATTCCAACTACGAGCAGTACTTC	CASSLTNSNYEQYF
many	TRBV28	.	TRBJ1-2	TGTGCCAGCAGTTTACCGGGGGTGCGGGGCTACACCTTC	CASSLPGVRGYTF
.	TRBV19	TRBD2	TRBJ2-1	TGTGCCAGTAGTATTCTTACTAGCGGGAAGTCCTACAATGAGCAGTTCTTC	CASSILTSGKSYNEQFF
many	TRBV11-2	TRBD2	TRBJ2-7	TGTGCCAGCAGCTTAGCGAGCGGGAGGTCCTACGAGCAGTACTTC	CASSLASGRSYEQYF
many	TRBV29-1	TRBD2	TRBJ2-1	TGCAGCTTACTAGCGGGAGGCTACAATGAGCAGTTCTTC	CSLLAGGYNEQFF
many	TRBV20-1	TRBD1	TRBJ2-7	TGCAGTGCTTCCATTATGGGACAGGGGGCGTACGAGCAGTACTTC	CSASIMGQGAYEQYF
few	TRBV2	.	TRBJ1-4	TGTGCCAGCAGCGCAGGGAGGGAAAATGGAAAACTGTTTTTT	CASSAGRENGKLFF
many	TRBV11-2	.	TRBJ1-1	TGTGCCAGCAGCTTAGCCCAAGGGGGTGAAGCTTTCTTT	CASSLAQGGEAFF
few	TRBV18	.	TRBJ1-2	TGTGCCAGCTCACCAGAGAGAAACTATGGCTACACCTTC	CASSPERNYGYTF
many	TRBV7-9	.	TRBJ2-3	TGTGCCAGCAGTCACGGGACTGGCACAGATACGCAGTATTTT	CASSHGTGTDTQYF
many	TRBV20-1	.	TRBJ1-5	TGCAGTGCTAGGGACGGAGGATATAGCAATCAGCCCCAGCATTTT	CSARDGGYSNQPQHF
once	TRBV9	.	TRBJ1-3	TGTGCCAGCAGCGTAGAGCCTCCATCCTACTCTGGAAACACCATATATTTT	CASSVEPPSYSGNTIYF
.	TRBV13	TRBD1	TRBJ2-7	TGTGCCAGCAGCCATGGACAGGGGGCGTTCTACGAGCAGTACTTC	CASSHGQGAFYEQYF
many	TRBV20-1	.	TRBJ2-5	TGCAGTGCTTACAAAACAGGGTTCCGAGAGACCCAGTACTTC	CSAYKTGFRETQYF
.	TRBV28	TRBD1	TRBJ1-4	TGTGCCAGCAGTTCATACCAGGGGGCGAGTGAAAAACTGTTTTTT	CASSSYQGASEKLFF
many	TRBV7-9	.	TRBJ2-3	TGTGCCAGCGTAAGGGGAGACACAGATACGCAGTATTTT	CASVRGDTDTQYF
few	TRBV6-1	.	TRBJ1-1	TGTGCCAGCAGTGACGACCCAGGGGTTAGAGCTTTCTTT	CASSDDPGVRAFF
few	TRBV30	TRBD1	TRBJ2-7	TGTGCCTGGAGTGGCCAGGGGGCGAGGTACGAGCAGTACTTC	CAWSGQGARYEQYF
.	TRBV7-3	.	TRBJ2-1	TGTGCCAGCAGCTTAAGGCGGGCAGTTCTCTCCTACAATGAGCAGTTCTTC	CASSLRRAVLSYNEQFF
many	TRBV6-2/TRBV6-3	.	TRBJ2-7	TGTGCCAGCAGCCCACCACAGGGGATGACTAAGCGGGGCACCTACGAGCAGTACTTC	CASSPPQGMTKRGTYEQYF
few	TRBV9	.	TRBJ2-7	TGTGCCAGCAGCGCCGGGACAAACATCTACGAGCAGTACTTC	CASSAGTNIYEQYF
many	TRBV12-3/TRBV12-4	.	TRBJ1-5	TGTGCCAGCAGTTTACGACAGACAAATCAGCCCCAGCATTTT	CASSLRQTNQPQHF
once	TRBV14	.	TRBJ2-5	TGTGCCAGCAGCCAAGATCGGGGGCTAAAAGAGACCCAGTACTTC	CASSQDRGLKETQYF
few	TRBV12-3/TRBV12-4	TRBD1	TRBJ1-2	TGTGCCAGCAGTACGAGGGACAGGGTGGACTATGGCTACACCTTC	CASSTRDRVDYGYTF
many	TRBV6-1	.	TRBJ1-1	TGTGCCAGCACCATCTCGGTTGCTGAAGCTTTCTTT	CASTISVAEAFF
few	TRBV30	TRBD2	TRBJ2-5	TGTGCCTGGAGTCTGGGACTAGCGGGAGGGGAAGAGACCCAGTACTTC	CAWSLGLAGGEETQYF
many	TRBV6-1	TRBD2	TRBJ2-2	TGTGCCAGCAGTGATCGGCTAGCGGGAGGCCTTCTAGGCGGGGAGCTGTTTTTT	CASSDRLAGGLLGGELFF
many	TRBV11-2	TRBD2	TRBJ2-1	TGTGCCAGCAGCTCCCCGGGACTAGGTCACAATGAGCAGTTCTTC	CASSSPGLGHNEQFF
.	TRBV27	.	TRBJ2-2	TGTGCCAGCCAAACCCTGGGCACCACCGGGGAGCTGTTTTTT	CASQTLGTTGELFF
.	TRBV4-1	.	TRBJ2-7	TGCGCCAGCAGCCACCCCGGGGACGCCTACGAGCAGTACTTC	CASSHPGDAYEQYF
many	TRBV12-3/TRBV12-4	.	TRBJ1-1	TGTGCCAGCAGTTTATCGGGGGCTGGGACTGAAGCTTTCTTT	CASSLSGAGTEAFF
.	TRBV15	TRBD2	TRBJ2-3	TGTGCCACCAGCTCCGGTAGCGGGCTAGGGACGCAGTATTTT	CATSSGSGLGTQYF
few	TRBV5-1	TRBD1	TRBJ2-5	TGCGCCAGCAGCTTGGTCGGGACAGGGGGCCAAGAGACCCAGTACTTC	CASSLVGTGGQETQYF
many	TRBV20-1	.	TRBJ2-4	TGCAGTGCTAGCGAGTCCGTCAAAAACATTCAGTACTTC	CSASESVKNIQYF
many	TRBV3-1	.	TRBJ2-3	TGTGCCAGCAGCCAAGATTCGATAGCGGACAGCCTTAGCACAGATACGCAGTATTTT	CASSQDSIADSLSTDTQYF
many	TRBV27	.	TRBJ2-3	TGTGCCAGCAGTTTATATTTGGAGCAGGGCACAGATACGCAGTATTTT	CASSLYLEQGTDTQYF
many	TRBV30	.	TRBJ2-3	TGTGCCTGGAGTATGACACCGCTGGGTACGCAGTATTTT	CAWSMTPLGTQYF
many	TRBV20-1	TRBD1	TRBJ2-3	TGCAGTGCTAGGAAGGACAGGGGGCCAGATACGCAGTATTTT	CSARKDRGPDTQYF
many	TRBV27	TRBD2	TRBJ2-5	TGTGCCAGCAGTCCCCGACCGACTAGCGGGAGGGCAAGTGGGCAAGAGACCCAGTACTTC	CASSPRPTSGRASGQETQYF
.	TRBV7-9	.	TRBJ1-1	TGTGCCAGCAGACGCTGGGGACCAGAGAACACTGAAGCTTTCTTT	CASRRWGPENTEAFF
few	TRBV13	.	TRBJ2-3	TGTGCCAGCAGCACGCGATACACAGATACGCAGTATTTT	CASSTRYTDTQYF
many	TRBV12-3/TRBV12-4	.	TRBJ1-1	TGTGCCAGCAGTTTTTGGGGCAGAAGTACCGTTGAAGCTTTCTTT	CASSFWGRSTVEAFF
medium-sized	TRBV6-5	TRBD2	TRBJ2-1	TGTGCCAGCAGTTACTCGCGGGAGTTCTCCTACAATGAGCAGTTCTTC	CASSYSREFSYNEQFF
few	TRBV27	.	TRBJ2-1	TGTGCCAGCAGTCCGACCCGGATGGGTGTGTCCTACAATGAGCAGTTCTTC	CASSPTRMGVSYNEQFF
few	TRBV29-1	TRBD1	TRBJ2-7	TGCAGCGTAACCGGGACAGGGAGCTCCTACGAGCAGTACTTC	CSVTGTGSSYEQYF
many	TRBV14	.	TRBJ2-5	TGTGCCAGCAGCCAAGCCTGGGGACAAGAGACCCAGTACTTC	CASSQAWGQETQYF
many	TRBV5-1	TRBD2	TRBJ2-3	TGCGCCAGCAGCTTAAGCTCGGCGGGAGGCACAGATACGCAGTATTTT	CASSLSSAGGTDTQYF
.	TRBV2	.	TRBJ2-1	TGTGCCAGCAGTGAAAGGGGGGGGTCCCAGTTCTTC	CASSERGGSQFF
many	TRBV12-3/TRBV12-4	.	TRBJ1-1	TGTGCCAGCAGTTTGAAGGAGAACACTGAAGCTTTCTTT	CASSLKENTEAFF
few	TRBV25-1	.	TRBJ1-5	TGTGCCAGCTCAGAGGTGGGGGTCAATCAGCCCCAGCATTTT	CASSEVGVNQPQHF